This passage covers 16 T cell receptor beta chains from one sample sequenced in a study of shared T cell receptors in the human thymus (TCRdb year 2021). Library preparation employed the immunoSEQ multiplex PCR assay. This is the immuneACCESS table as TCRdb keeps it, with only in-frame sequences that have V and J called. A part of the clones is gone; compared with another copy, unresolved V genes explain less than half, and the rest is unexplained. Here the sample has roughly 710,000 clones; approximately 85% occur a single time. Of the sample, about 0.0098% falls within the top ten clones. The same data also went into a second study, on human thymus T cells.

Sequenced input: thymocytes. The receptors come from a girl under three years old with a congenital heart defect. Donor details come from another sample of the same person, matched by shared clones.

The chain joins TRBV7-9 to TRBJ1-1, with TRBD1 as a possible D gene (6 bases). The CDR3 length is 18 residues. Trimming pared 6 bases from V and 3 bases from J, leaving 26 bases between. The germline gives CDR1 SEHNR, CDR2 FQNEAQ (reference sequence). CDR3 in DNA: TGTGCCAGCAGATTCCCAATGATATCGGGGGGCCGGGACACTGAAGCTTTCTTT. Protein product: CASRFPMISGGRDTEAFF.

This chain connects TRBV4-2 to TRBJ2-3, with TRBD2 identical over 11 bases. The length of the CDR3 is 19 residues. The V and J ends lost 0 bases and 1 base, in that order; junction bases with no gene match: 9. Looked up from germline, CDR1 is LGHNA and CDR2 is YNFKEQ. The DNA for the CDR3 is TGTGCCAGCAGCCAAGAGGTATCTAGCGGGGGGCCCCGCACAGATACGCAGTATTTT. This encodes CASSQEVSSGGPRTDTQYF.

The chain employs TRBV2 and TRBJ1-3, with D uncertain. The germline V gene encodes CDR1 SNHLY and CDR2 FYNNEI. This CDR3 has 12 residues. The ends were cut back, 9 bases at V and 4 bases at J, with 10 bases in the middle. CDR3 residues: CARRLLGNTIYF. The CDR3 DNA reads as TGTGCCAGGCGCCTGTTAGGAAACACCATATATTTT.

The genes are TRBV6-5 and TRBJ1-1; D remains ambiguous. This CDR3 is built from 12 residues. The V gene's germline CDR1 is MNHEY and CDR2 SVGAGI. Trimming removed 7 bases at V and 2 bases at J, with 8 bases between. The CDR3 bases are TGTGCCAGCAACCGGAGCAACACTGAAGCTTTCTTT. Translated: CASNRSNTEAFF.

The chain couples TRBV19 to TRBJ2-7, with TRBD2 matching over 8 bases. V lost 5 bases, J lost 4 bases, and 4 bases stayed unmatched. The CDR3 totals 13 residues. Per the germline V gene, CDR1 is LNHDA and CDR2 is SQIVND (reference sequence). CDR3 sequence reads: CASSASGGYEQYF. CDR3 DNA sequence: TGTGCCAGTAGTGCCAGCGGGGGTTACGAGCAGTACTTC.

CDR3 DNA sequence: TGTGCCAGCTCCCCTACTAGCGGCCAAGAGACCCAGTACTTC. Its translation: CASSPTSGQETQYF. The gene calls are TRBV18 and TRBJ2-5, with TRBD2 matching 8 bases. Per the germline V gene, CDR1 is KGHSH and CDR2 is LQKENI. V lost 6 bases, J lost 1 base, and 4 bases stayed unmatched. The CDR3 extends over 14 amino acids.

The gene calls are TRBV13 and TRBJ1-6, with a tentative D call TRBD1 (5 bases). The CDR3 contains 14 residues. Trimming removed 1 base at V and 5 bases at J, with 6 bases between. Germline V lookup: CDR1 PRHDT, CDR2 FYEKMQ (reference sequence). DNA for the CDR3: TGTGCCAGCAGCTTAGCGACAGATAATTCACCCCTCCACTTT. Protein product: CASSLATDNSPLHF.

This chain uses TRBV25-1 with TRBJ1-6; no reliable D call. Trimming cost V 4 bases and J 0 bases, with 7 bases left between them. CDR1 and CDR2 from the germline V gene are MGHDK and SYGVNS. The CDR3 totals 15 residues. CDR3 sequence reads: CASSATRSYNSPLHF. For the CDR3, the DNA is TGTGCCAGCAGTGCGACTCGCTCCTATAATTCACCCCTCCACTTT.

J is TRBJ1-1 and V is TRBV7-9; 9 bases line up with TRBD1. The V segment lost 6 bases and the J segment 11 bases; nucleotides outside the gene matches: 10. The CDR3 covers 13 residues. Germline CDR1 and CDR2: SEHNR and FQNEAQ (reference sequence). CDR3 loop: CASRQGAAIDAFF. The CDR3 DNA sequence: TGTGCCAGCAGACAGGGGGCGGCAATTGACGCTTTCTTT.

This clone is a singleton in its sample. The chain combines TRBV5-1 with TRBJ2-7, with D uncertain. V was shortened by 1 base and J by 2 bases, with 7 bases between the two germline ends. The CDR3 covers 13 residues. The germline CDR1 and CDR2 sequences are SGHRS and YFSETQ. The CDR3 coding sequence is TGCGCCAGCAGCTTGCTGGGCCCCTACGAGCAGTACTTC. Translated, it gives CASSLLGPYEQYF.

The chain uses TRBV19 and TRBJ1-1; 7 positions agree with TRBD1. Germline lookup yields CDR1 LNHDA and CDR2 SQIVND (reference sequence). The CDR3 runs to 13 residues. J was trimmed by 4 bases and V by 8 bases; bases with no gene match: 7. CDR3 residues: CASGTARITEAFF. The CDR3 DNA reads TGTGCCAGTGGGACAGCCAGGATCACTGAAGCTTTCTTT.

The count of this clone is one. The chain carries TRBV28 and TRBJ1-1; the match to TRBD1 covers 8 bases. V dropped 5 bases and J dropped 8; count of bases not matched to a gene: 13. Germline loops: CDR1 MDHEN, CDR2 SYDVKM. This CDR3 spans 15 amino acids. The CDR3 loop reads CASSEPGQAPGEAFF. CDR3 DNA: TGTGCCAGCAGTGAGCCGGGACAGGCCCCGGGGGAAGCTTTCTTT.

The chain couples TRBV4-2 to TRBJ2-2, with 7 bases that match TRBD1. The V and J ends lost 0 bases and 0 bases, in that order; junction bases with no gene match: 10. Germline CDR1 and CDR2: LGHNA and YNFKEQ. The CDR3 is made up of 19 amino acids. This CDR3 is CASSQDASGTATNTGELFF. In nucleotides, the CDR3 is TGTGCCAGCAGCCAAGATGCGTCAGGGACAGCCACGAACACCGGGGAGCTGTTTTTT.

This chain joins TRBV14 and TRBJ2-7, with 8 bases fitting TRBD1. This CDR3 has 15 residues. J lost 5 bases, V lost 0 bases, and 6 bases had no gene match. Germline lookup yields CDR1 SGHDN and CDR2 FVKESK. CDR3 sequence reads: CASSQDSGGINEQYF. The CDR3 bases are TGTGCCAGCAGCCAAGATTCAGGGGGCATCAACGAGCAGTACTTC.

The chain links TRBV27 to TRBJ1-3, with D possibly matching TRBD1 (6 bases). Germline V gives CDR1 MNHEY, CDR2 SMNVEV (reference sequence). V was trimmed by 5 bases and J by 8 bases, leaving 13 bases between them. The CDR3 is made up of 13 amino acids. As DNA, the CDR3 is TGTGCCAGCAGTGCGGAAGGGGGAGACACCATATATTTT. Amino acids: CASSAEGGDTIYF.

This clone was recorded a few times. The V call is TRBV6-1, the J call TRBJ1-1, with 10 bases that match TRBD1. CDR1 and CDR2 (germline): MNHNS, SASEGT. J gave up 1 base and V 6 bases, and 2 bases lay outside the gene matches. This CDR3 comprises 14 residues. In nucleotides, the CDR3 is TGTGCCAGCAGCGGGACAGGGGCGAACACTGAAGCTTTCTTT. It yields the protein CASSGTGANTEAFF.